This TCR beta chain was found in a study of blood T cell repertoires in COVID-19 (dated by TCRdb to 2020 to 2022). A note on the overall study: Samples from collaborators originated in the United States, Italy and Spain and spanned both the acute and convalescent phases of COVID-19. The samples were drawn from two sources: the first 160 participants of the ongoing ImmuneRACE study, and 1,200 or so subjects contributed by 6 global collaborators. The repertoires were released in a freely available public database intended as a resource for research on the immune response to SARS-CoV-2. Subjects who had been exposed to COVID-19, were actively infected with it, or had recovered from it provided the deeply sampled blood TCRbeta repertoires that made up the dataset. The prospective study material was composed of cDNA or gDNA derived from T cells, B-cell-depleted T cells, or PBMCs. Nearly every sample came with metadata listing a de-identified subject ID, COVID-19 status, age in years and sex. Where available, HLA class I and class II types were obtained from metadata supplied by the sample provider rather than from assay-based typing. What the authors observed across the whole study: The amount of clinical and demographic metadata varied by source and participant and was provided uncurated.

Concerning this clone itself: The antigen this receptor binds is unknown. Base quality data are lacking; no much larger clone is found one base away.

Whole blood was collected in K2EDTA tubes by collaborating institutions according to the institutions' own protocols. For TCRbeta analysis, collaborator samples were shipped as frozen whole blood, as isolated PBMCs, or as DNA extracted from either sample type. The germline V end is reduced by 5 bases and the J end by 1 base; junction bases left unmatched: 4. The germline V gene (reference sequence) provides CDR1 LNHDA and CDR2 SQIVND. The CDR3 measures 14 amino acids from cysteine to phenylalanine. Only the CDR3 DNA is retained, 42 bases long and in frame from the first base. The immunoSEQ Assay, a bias-controlled multiplex PCR, was used to amplify TCRbeta CDR3 regions from genomic DNA. The authors' analysis ran thus. Nucleated cell counts per sample were estimated from amplification of reference gene primers within the assay. To quantify the absolute abundance of each unique TCRbeta CDR3 rearrangement, sequence reads were collapsed and filtered. For each sample, productive Simpson clonality was calculated by taking the square root of Simpson's diversity index across productive rearrangements. Imported from immuneACCESS, the table was reduced by TCRdb to in-frame sequences with V and J called. These copies leave out some clones; in studies compared against another copy, an unresolved V gene accounts for under half, and the cause of the remainder is not known. From that table come the V and J calls and clone size; the DNA was used to work out D and trimming. The sample includes fewer than 400,000 clones, with 85% observed a single time. The leading ten clones occupy 3.5% to 4% of the sample.

The sequenced sample consisted of peripheral blood. The chain is assembled from TRBV19 and TRBJ2-5; 7 of the junction bases match TRBD1. The clonotype was recovered from a woman between 18 and 30 years old with acute or convalescent COVID-19. The CDR3: CASSPSGGQETQYF. The nucleotides read TGTGCCAGTAGTCCCTCAGGGGGCCAAGAGACCCAGTACTTC.